The present entry profiles one TCR beta chain with its context. What it binds is not known. These data are taken from a study of shared clonotypes between healthy human individuals. Regarding the study as a whole: Measured sharing among donors was expected to vary with sequencing depth. Rarefaction indicated that sorted-subset sequencing remained incomplete although depth was large.

The CDR3 spans 16 residues. V was clipped by 1 base and J by 2 bases, with 9 bases between them. CDR1 is MNHEY, CDR2 SVGAGI, per germline. Terminally differentiated effector memory CD45RA+ cells were excluded from the naive CD8 cells, which were CD45RO-negative and positively selected for CCR7. Here immunoSEQ multiplex PCR was the method, and the copy in TCRdb shows in-frame clones only, minus some. The table records about 2,100,000 clones, roughly 91% of them present only once. The TCR sequence derives from a man younger than 35 in good health. Some clones in this sample may be carry-over from other donors' samples. The source material was naive CD8+ T cells from PBMCs. The rearrangement uses TRBV6-5 and TRBJ2-6; maybe TRBD1 (6 bases). CDR3 residues: CASSYFTGTGANVLTF. The DNA for the CDR3 is TGTGCCAGCAGTTACTTTACAGGGACTGGGGCCAACGTCCTGACTTTC.